This section outlines one T cell receptor (beta chain) sequence together with its context. Which antigen it targets is not known. No base quality information exists; no much larger clone differs at one position. CDR3 length: 17 amino acids, cysteine to phenylalanine. Just the 51-base CDR3 DNA is kept, in frame starting at base 1. As encoded in the germline V gene, CDR1 is SNHLY while CDR2 is FYNNEI. Trimming takes 1 base from V and 2 bases from J, and the germline ends sit 15 bases apart. The data were obtained in a study of vaccination effects on CD4 cells after COVID-19 (dated by TCRdb to 2022 to 2024). A note on the overall study: Post-vaccine samples across the study were collected a median of 72 days after the second dose, with a range of 14 to 241. In both COVID-19 convalescent patients and infection-naive vaccine recipients, the study compared SARS-CoV-2 spike-specific CD4+ TCR repertoires from before mRNA vaccination with those from after it. The full study included 10 COVID-19 convalescent patients and several SARS-CoV-2-naive healthy vaccine recipients. Cultures from other donors in the study were sequenced using the Oncomine TCR Beta short-read assay on an Illumina iSeq 100.

The ViraFEST assay stimulated PBMC with viral peptide pools and then used TCR sequencing to identify antigen-specific CD4+ T cell clonotypes by expansion. After approximately 11 days of culture, CD4+ T cells were isolated with the EasySep CD4+ T cell isolation kit. Two doses of either the BNT162b2 or the mRNA-1273 mRNA SARS-CoV-2 vaccine were administered to participants. Healthy vaccine recipients had no prior SARS-CoV-2 infection, confirmed by negative nucleocapsid antibodies before and after vaccination. Each well held 1.5 million to 2 million PBMC cultured in IMDM containing around 5% human AB serum, 8.5 to 10 IU/ml IL-2 and gentamicin, along with around 11 ug/ml peptides. Half of the culture medium was replaced with fresh IL-2-containing medium on days 3 and 7. Unless otherwise noted, each peptide stimulation condition was cultured in triplicate wells. Using Ficoll-Paque Plus gradient centrifugation, PBMC were separated from whole blood and then either used fresh or cryopreserved at -140C. The spike proteins of SARS-CoV-2 and of the common cold coronaviruses HCoV-NL63, HCoV-OC43 and HCoV-229E were spanned by overlapping peptide pools. Genomic DNA was extracted from cultured CD4+ T cells with the QIAamp micro DNA kit.

The paper's findings and limits, for the study overall: The study was limited by a small number of convalescent patients, and early post-infection timepoints were lacking. Marked clonal contraction was observed in both infection-induced and vaccine-induced clones at late post-vaccination timepoints, consistent with waning T cell responses. In healthy vaccine recipients, vaccine-induced clones were almost all SARS-CoV-2 mono-reactive, with only 1 of 255 cross-reactive with common cold coronaviruses.

Receptor amplification or capture employed the immunoSEQ multiplex PCR assay. DNA from the CD4+ T cells that had been cultured and isolated underwent TCR beta CDR3 sequencing. In the authors' own workflow: The analysis removed non-productive TCR sequences, trimmed reads to the CDR3 region, and retained only CDR3s that were 7 or more amino acids long. The MANAFEST web app was used to pick out antigen-specific clonotypes by comparing their expansion in peptide wells with that in reference cultures. To count as positive, a clone had to show expansion at FDR<0.05 compared with the reference and with all other wells, an odds ratio above 5, and a frequency above 0.1% in two replicate wells. Cross-reactive clonotypes were defined as significantly expanded in SARS-CoV-2 spike wells and in at least one common cold coronavirus spike condition. CDR3 similarity was assessed by Levenshtein distance with the stringdist R package, and unrooted trees were built with ape in R 3.6.1. Held by TCRdb, this immuneACCESS table contains in-frame sequences only and omits some clones. Under half of the omission traces to an unresolved V gene where checked; the cause of the rest is unknown. That table gives V, J and clone size, and the DNA gave D and trimming. For this sample the table gives more than 11,000 clones, of which approximately 68% were detected only once. 8% to 10% of the sample rests with the top ten.

This chain is built from TRBV2 and TRBJ2-1; the D element might be TRBD1 or TRBD2, as each aligns at 5 bases. The sample was CD4+ T cells from PBMCs cultured with SARS-CoV-2 spike peptides, taken after COVID-19 vaccination. Interpreted using the paper, the cell subset or site label stands for: SARS-CoV-2 spike overlapping peptide pool stimulation. The sequence was collected from a human donor who received a COVID-19 vaccine. The CDR3 here reads CASSEVVGDRAYNEQFF. The bases are TGTGCCAGCAGTGAAGTCGTAGGGGACCGTGCCTACAATGAGCAGTTCTTC. With all but the CDR3 taken from the reference TRBV2 and TRBJ2-1 genes, the full variable domain is: EPEVTQTPSHQVTQMGQEVILRCVPISNHLYFYWYRQILGQKVEFLVSFYNNEISEKSEIFDDQFSVERPDGSNFTLKIRSTKLEDSAMYFCASSEVVGDRAYNEQFFGPGTRLTVL.